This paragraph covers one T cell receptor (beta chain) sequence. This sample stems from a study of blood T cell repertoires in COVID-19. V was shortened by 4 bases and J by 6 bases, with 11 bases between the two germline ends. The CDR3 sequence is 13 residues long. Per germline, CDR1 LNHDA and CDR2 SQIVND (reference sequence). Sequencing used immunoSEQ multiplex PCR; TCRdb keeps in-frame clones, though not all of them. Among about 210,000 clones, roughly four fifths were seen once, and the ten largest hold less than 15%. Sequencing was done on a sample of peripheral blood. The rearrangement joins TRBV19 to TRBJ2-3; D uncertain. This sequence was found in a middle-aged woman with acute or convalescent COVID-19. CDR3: CASSNRRADTQYF. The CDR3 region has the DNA TGTGCCAGTAGTAATAGGAGAGCTGATACGCAGTATTTT.